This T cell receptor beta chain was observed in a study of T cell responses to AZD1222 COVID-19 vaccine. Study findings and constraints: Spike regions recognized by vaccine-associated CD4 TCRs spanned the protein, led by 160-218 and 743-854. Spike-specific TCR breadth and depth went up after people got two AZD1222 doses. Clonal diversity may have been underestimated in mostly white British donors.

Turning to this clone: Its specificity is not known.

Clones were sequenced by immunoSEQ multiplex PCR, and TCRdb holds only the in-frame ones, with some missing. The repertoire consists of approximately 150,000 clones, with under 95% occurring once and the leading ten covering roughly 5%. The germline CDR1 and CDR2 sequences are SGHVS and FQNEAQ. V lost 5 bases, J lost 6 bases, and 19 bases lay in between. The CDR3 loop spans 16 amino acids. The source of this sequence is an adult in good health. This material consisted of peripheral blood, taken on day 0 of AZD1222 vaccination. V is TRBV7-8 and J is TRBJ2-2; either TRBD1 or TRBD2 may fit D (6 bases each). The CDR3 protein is CASSPSGRTVAGELFF. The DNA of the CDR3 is TGTGCCAGCAGCCCTAGTGGGAGGACAGTGGCCGGGGAGCTGTTTTTT.